This T cell receptor (beta chain) was sequenced for a study of blood T cell repertoires in COVID-19. Study in general: From the United States, Italy and Spain came samples of acute and convalescent COVID-19. Sample material is recorded as cDNA or gDNA derived from T cells, B-cell-depleted T cells, or PBMCs.

Germline V gene data show CDR1 as WSHSY and CDR2 as SAAADI. The J segment lost 10 bases and the V segment lost 5 bases, leaving 7 bases of the junction unmatched. This CDR3 comprises 13 residues. Study processing details: Estimation of nucleated cell counts relied on the amplification of reference gene primers. Assay: immunoSEQ multiplex PCR; the TCRdb copy retains only in-frame clones and omits some. For V, J and clone size, that table is used; D and trimming come from the DNA. The table has approximately 310,000 clones, around 87% seen once. The sequence came from a woman aged 45-59 years who had recovered from COVID-19. The chain employs TRBV10-2 and TRBJ2-1; 8 bases are shared with TRBD1. The sequencing input was peripheral blood. The CDR3 bases are TGCGCCAGCAGTCTCGGACAGGGTGGAGAGCAGTTCTTC. Amino acids: CASSLGQGGEQFF.